This T cell receptor beta chain was documented in a study of cytomegalovirus exposure and HLA in healthy donors. The PCR employed 60 Vbeta primers together with 13 Jbeta primers. Method: immunoSEQ multiplex PCR; TCRdb's copy keeps in-frame clones and lacks some. This table holds more than 150,000 clones, 60% to 85% found once. Comments on this clone: Its antigen is not known.

CDR1 SGHAT and CDR2 FQDESV come from the germline V gene (reference sequence). This CDR3 is 14 amino acids long. V shed 1 base and J shed 3 bases, with 9 bases lying between them. Overall study results and limits: The study put some 150 TCR beta chains on its list as cytomegalovirus-associated. A later analysis found most CMV-associated TCR beta chains apparently HLA-restricted. Among the sequence variants, a highly shared cluster was likely an artifact of sequencing.

The chain combines TRBV11-1 with TRBJ1-1; tentatively, D is TRBD1 (5 bases). This receptor was identified in a woman aged 45-59 years in good health and CMV-seropositive. Input material: PBMCs. CDR3 sequence (DNA): TGTGCCAGCAGCTTAGAAGGGGTACACACTGAAGCTTTCTTT. This codes for CASSLEGVHTEAFF.